This T cell receptor (beta chain) was recovered during a study of OX40 agonist ivuxolimab in advanced cancers. Across the study: Those treated in dose escalation had hepatocellular carcinoma, melanoma, renal cell cancer or head and neck cancer. Study findings and constraints: Partial responders receiving 0.1-3.0 mg/kg showed among the lowest clonal expansion.

CDR3 length: 14 residues. The germline V and J ends were trimmed by 7 bases and 0 bases, with 10 bases remaining between them. Germline lookup yields CDR1 PRHDT and CDR2 FYEKMQ (reference sequence). Only in-frame clones appear in the TCRdb table, and some are missing; sequencing was by immunoSEQ multiplex PCR. The profile shows 60,000 to 65,000 clones, 85% to 95% of them singletons. Enrollment shut out patients with autoimmune disease history or systemic immunosuppression. With respect to this clone: Its antigen remains unknown.

The genes are TRBV13 and TRBJ2-1; the D gene is possibly TRBD1 (6 bases). The source material was CD4+ or CD8+ T cells sorted from blood, sampled in a trial of the OX40 agonist ivuxolimab. The receptor comes from an adult with an advanced solid tumor such as melanoma, head and neck, liver or kidney cancer. CDR3 residues: CASTLGGSYNEQFF. The CDR3 region has the DNA TGTGCCAGCACATTAGGGGGCTCCTACAATGAGCAGTTCTTC.